This TCR beta chain is drawn from a study of T-cell reconstitution after alpha-beta-depleted transplantation in children (dated by TCRdb to the mid-2010s). At the level of the whole study: The study quantitatively tracked T-cell immune reconstitution after TCRalphabeta/CD19-depleted allogeneic hematopoietic cell transplantation in children using TCR repertoire profiling.

Libraries were built with PCR. The sequencer listed for this sample is Illumina HiSeq 2500. To normalize quantification of the TCRbeta repertoire, the TCR libraries were built with molecular barcoding that relied on unique molecular identifiers. TCRdb's own reprocessing of the public reads used fastp at Q25 and MiXCR and kept productive beta chains. Records with the same CDR3 protein are collapsed into one entry carrying the most frequent genes and DNA. Across this sample there are nearly 400,000 distinct CDR3 sequences, with just over 20% seen only once. The top ten clones comprise around 3.9% of the sample. On this clonotype: Its antigen is currently not known. Per-nucleotide qualities are absent, and no much larger clonotype sits a single base away.

From V the trimming removes 6 bases and from J it removes 0 bases, while the gene matches leave 0 bases of the junction unaccounted for. The CDR3 measures 14 amino acids from cysteine to phenylalanine. Left in the record is the CDR3 DNA by itself, 42 bases read in frame from the first base. The rearranged segments are TRBV12-3 or TRBV12-4 and TRBJ2-2, with 8 middle bases fitting TRBD1. The source of this sequence is a human donor who donated a stem cell graft to a child with acute myeloid leukemia. Sequences were derived from PBMCs from the stem cell graft donor, sampled from the stem cell graft. The CDR3 corresponds to CASRTGANTGELFF. The base sequence is TGTGCCAGCAGGACAGGGGCGAACACCGGGGAGCTGTTTTTT.